Sequencing of this T cell receptor (beta chain) was carried out in a study of T cell changes during pregnancy in multiple sclerosis. Unmatched junction bases numbered 2, after V lost 0 bases and J lost 1 base. This CDR3 has 15 residues. The germline V gene has CDR1 LGHNA and CDR2 YSLEER. Data came from immunoSEQ multiplex PCR; TCRdb stores just in-frame clones and leaves some out. The sample yields fewer than 55,000 clones, 85% to 95% seen once. The sample was peripheral blood. This sequence originates from a female donor with multiple sclerosis, enrolled in a pregnancy study. The chain carries TRBV4-3 and TRBJ2-7, with 8 bases aligning to TRBD2. The CDR3 protein is CASSQELAESYEQYF. In DNA, the CDR3 is TGCGCCAGCAGCCAAGAACTAGCGGAATCCTACGAGCAGTACTTC.